What follows describes a single T cell receptor (beta chain). Its cognate antigen is unknown. This CDR3 is 16 amino acids long. V gave up 6 bases and J gave up 1 base, with 19 bases separating them. Germline-derived CDR1 and CDR2 are MNHEY and SMNVEV (reference sequence). The data were obtained in a study of OX40 agonist ivuxolimab in advanced cancers. Study context: Ivuxolimab was delivered to patients intravenously every 2 weeks at doses spanning 0.01 to 10 mg/kg. The study reported partial responses in three patients: one hepatocellular carcinoma, two cutaneous melanoma. Study-wide points: Partial responders dosed at 0.1-3.0 mg/kg displayed clonal expansion ranking among the lowest. Clonal expansion by week 6 occurred in CD4+ and CD8+ blood T cells (at 0.1 to 3.0 mg/kg).

Repertoires were generated with immunoSEQ multiplex PCR, while TCRdb's copy carries only in-frame clones and drops some. This repertoire shows 55,000 to 60,000 clones, over 85% found once; its top ten account for around a sixth. Sequencing was performed on CD4+ or CD8+ T cells sorted from blood, taken in a trial of the OX40 agonist ivuxolimab. The chain couples TRBV27 to TRBJ2-7, with D unclear. The clonotype originates from an adult with an advanced solid tumor such as melanoma, head and neck, liver or kidney cancer. The CDR3 DNA sequence: TGTGCCAGCAGCTCTAGTACAGCACCCCGTTCCTACGAGCAGTACTTC. It codes for CASSSSTAPRSYEQYF.